There are many counts of the clone carrying this T cell receptor (beta chain). The antigen is not known. This sample is drawn from a study of identical twins. General study points: Invariant MAIT and iNKT cells may have partly biased zero-insertion analyses.

Template switching added a universal primer site, and cDNA bore unique molecular identifiers. Via MiXCR, TCRdb re-called the 5' RACE reads, giving one row per CDR3 protein. This table has 200,000 to 250,000 distinct CDR3 sequences, 7.5% appearing once. Unmatched junction bases numbered 18, after V lost 3 bases and J lost 7 bases. CDR3 length equals 18 residues. Germline values: CDR1 LGHNA, CDR2 YNFKEQ. This sample also belongs to another study, concerning yellow fever vaccine responses in identical twins.

Material for sequencing was memory (CD45RO+) T cells sorted from blood. This chain links TRBV4-2 with TRBJ2-5; the match to TRBD2 covers 9 bases. The receptor's source is a woman younger than 30 in good health. CDR3: CASSHDLDVSGSYRTQYF. The CDR3 nucleotides read TGTGCCAGCAGCCATGACCTCGACGTTAGCGGGAGCTATCGGACCCAGTACTTC.